These 2 T cell receptor beta chains share one sample of origin, sequenced in a study of response to subunit inactivated influenza vaccine. TCRdb re-derived calls from the RT-PCR reads in MiXCR, one entry per CDR3 protein. This sample has 530,000 or so distinct CDR3 sequences, with approximately 12% found just once. This sample comprised PBMCs from blood, obtained on the day of vaccination. These receptors were taken from a man aged 45-60 years who received an inactivated influenza vaccine.

This clonotype was seen more than once but under ten times. This chain links TRBV5-1 with TRBJ2-4, with D possibly TRBD1 on 6 matching bases. V dropped 0 bases and J dropped 1 base, with 8 bases sitting between them. This CDR3 comprises 15 residues. Germline values: CDR1 SGHRS, CDR2 YFSETQ. The CDR3 protein is CASSLAQGAKNIQYF. Here the CDR3 DNA reads TGCGCCAGCAGCTTGGCCCAGGGGGCCAAAAACATTCAGTACTTC.

This clonotype occurred many times. J is TRBJ2-3 and V is TRBV4-2, with 12 bases aligning to TRBD2. The CDR3 spans 18 residues. V lost 0 bases, J lost 0 bases, and 4 bases stayed unmatched. Germline CDR1 LGHNA, CDR2 YNFKEQ. The CDR3 nucleotides are TGTGCCAGCAGCCAAGATCCCCTAGCGGGAGGGAGCACAGATACGCAGTATTTT. Residues: CASSQDPLAGGSTDTQYF.